These 10 T cell receptor beta chains share one sample of origin, sequenced in a study of regulatory T cells in long-lasting Graves disease. Combining iRepertoire HTBI primers with Arm-PCR of CDR3 regions, the authors built TCR beta libraries. TCRdb processed the multiplex PCR reads anew with MiXCR; each CDR3 protein has one entry. The data contain hundreds of thousands of distinct CDR3 sequences, 16% of them seen just once; the ten biggest clones take up 25% to 30%. The time point here: newly diagnosed GD, antithyroid drugs for less than 3 months. RNA from PBMCs was the source of the TCR library. Another study also made use of these data, one on T cells in Graves' hyperthyroidism and ophthalmopathy.

The starting material was peripheral blood mononuclear cells (PBMCs), obtained at new diagnosis, from a patient treated with antithyroid drugs. These receptors were obtained from a man aged 40-49 years with Graves disease.

This clonotype was counted only a few times. The chain combines TRBV27 with TRBJ2-7; possibly TRBD2 for D (6 bases). Germline values: CDR1 MNHEY, CDR2 SMNVEV (reference sequence). CDR3 length: 13 amino acids. The V gene lost 5 bases and the J gene lost 7 bases, with 15 bases spanning the gap. In nucleotides, the CDR3 is TGTGCCAGCAGTCCCCGCCGGGGGAAGGAGCAGTACTTC. This codes for CASSPRRGKEQYF.

This clonotype was observed a handful of times. As the CDR3 is not closed by the conserved phenylalanine or tryptophan, this likely results from a read error. The rearrangement links TRBV30 to TRBJ2-1, with D possibly TRBD2 on 6 matching bases. V was cut by 3 bases and J by 2 bases, with 11 bases left in between. CDR1 is GTSNPN and CDR2 is SVGIG in the germline V gene (reference sequence). The CDR3 length is 14 residues. CDR3 sequence reads: CAWSGGLTYNEQFS. The CDR3 DNA is TGTGCCTGGAGCGGGGGACTGACCTACAATGAGCAGTTCTCC.

This clonotype has just a few counts. The chain uses TRBV10-3 and TRBJ2-1; a weak D match, TRBD2 (6 bases). V gave up 2 bases and J gave up 5 bases, with 16 bases separating them. The CDR3 runs 16 residues. The V gene's germline CDR1 is ENHRY and CDR2 SYGVKD. CDR3 sequence reads: CAISEHSLATDNEQFF. The CDR3 DNA is TGTGCCATCAGTGAGCACTCTCTAGCGACGGACAATGAGCAGTTCTTC.

The chain has TRBV16 and TRBJ1-2; 7 bases line up with TRBD1. The CDR3 has 15 residues. Germline trimming cut 4 bases from V and 2 bases from J; bases unmatched to any gene: 7. In germline, CDR1 is KGHSY, CDR2 FQNENV. The CDR3 sequence: CASSPSTTGNYGYTF. In DNA, the CDR3 is TGTGCCAGCAGCCCTTCCACGACAGGGAACTATGGCTACACCTTC.

This clonotype was picked up a small number of times. The chain couples TRBV10-3 to TRBJ1-1; 8 bases are shared with TRBD1. Germline assignment: CDR1 ENHRY and CDR2 SYGVKD. Unmatched junction bases numbered 3, after V lost 6 bases and J lost 0 bases. The CDR3 is 14 residues long. CDR3 residues: CAISDRGMNTEAFF. For the CDR3, the DNA is TGTGCCATCAGCGACAGGGGTATGAACACTGAAGCTTTCTTT.

In this sample, this clonotype turned up many times. The chain links TRBV30 to TRBJ1-4; a weak D match, TRBD1 (5 bases). This CDR3 spans 14 amino acids. From germline, CDR1 is GTSNPN and CDR2 SVGIG (reference sequence). Trimming took 1 base from V and 4 from J, leaving 10 bases between them. The DNA for the CDR3 is TGTGCCTGGAGTGCGGGACGGTATAATGAAAAACTGTTTTTT. It specifies CAWSAGRYNEKLFF.

This clonotype has only a few counts. V usage is TRBV5-4 and J usage is TRBJ2-3, with 10 bases fitting TRBD2. The germline V gene encodes CDR1 SGHNT and CDR2 YYREEE (reference sequence). The V segment lost 0 bases and the J segment 5 bases; nucleotides outside the gene matches: 9. The CDR3 covers 17 residues. As DNA, the CDR3 is TGTGCCAGCAGCTTGGGGACGCAGCGGGGGGGCGGAGATACGCAGTATTTT. Protein: CASSLGTQRGGGDTQYF.

The chain carries TRBV28 and TRBJ1-2, with 12 bases matching TRBD1. The CDR3 runs to 16 residues. The germline V gene has CDR1 MDHEN and CDR2 SYDVKM. Germline trimming cut 6 bases from V and 8 bases from J; bases unmatched to any gene: 13. The CDR3 DNA reads TGTGCCAGCAGCCTACAACCGGGACAGGGGGCGGAAGGCTACACCTTC. Residues: CASSLQPGQGAEGYTF.

This clonotype has a count of ten or more. The chain links TRBV2 to TRBJ2-7, with D perhaps matching TRBD2 (6 bases). V was cut by 2 bases and J by 5 bases, with 10 bases left in between. The germline gives CDR1 SNHLY, CDR2 FYNNEI. This CDR3 has 13 amino acids. CDR3 DNA sequence: TGTGCCAGCAGTGAAATATGGGGGGACGAGCAGTACTTC. It codes for CASSEIWGDEQYF.

This clonotype was recorded many times. V usage is TRBV28 and J usage is TRBJ1-3; D unresolved. CDR1 and CDR2 (germline): MDHEN, SYDVKM. The CDR3 covers 15 residues. V lost 8 bases to trimming and J lost 0 bases, with 14 bases between them. The CDR3 coding sequence is TGTGCCAGCCTGTCGATTCGGAGCTCTGGAAACACCATATATTTT. The encoded protein is CASLSIRSSGNTIYF. Looking up the rest from reference TRBV28 and TRBJ1-3 gives the full variable domain: DVKVTQSSRYLVKRTGEKVFLECVQDMDHENMFWYRQDPGLGLRLIYFSYDVKMKEKGDIPEGYSVSREKKERFSLILESASTNQTSMYLCASLSIRSSGNTIYFGEGSWLTVV.